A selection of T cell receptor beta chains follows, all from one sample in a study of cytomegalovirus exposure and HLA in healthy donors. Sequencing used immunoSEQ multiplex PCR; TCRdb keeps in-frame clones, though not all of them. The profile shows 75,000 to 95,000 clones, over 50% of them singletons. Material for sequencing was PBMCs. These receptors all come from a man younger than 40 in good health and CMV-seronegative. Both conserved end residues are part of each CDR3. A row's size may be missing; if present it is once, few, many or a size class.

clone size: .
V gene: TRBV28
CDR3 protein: CASRTGTGTYEQYF

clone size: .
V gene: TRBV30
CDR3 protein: CAWRELGTGSRELFF

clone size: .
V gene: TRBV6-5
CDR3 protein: CASSYSLARITDTQYF

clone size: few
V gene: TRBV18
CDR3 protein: CASSPFRSDSYEQYF

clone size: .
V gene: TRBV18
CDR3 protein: CASSLDRTSYEQYF

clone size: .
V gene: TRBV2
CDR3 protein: CASTQGGGYTF

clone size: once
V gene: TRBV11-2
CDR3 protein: CASSLVSGVSYGYTF

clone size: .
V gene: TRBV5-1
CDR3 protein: CASSLPSGSISEQYF

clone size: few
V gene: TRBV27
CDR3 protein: CASSLTGGNEKLFF

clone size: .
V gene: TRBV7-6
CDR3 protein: CASSIRGRETYEQYF

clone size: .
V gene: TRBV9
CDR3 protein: CASSPRTGEATGELFF

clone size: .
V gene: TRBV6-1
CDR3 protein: CASSARGGVYGYTF

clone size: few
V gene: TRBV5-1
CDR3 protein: CASSFRGRGSGDTQYF

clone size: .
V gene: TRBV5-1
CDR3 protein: CASSFLSRGGDYGYTF

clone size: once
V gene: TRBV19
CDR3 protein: CASSIMGTSGSYEQYF

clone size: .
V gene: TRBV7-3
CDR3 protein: CASTPGLGTDTQYF

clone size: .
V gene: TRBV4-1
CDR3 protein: CASSQDPARNTGELFF

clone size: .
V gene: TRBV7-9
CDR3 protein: CASSLAGSRRVYGYTF

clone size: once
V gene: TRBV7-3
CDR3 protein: CASSLVPNYGYTF

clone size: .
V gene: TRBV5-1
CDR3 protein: CASSPRGGPTSSYNEQFF

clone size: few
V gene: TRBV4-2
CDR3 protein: CASSQASENYGYTF

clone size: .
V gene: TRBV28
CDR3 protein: CASSWGGAPQHF

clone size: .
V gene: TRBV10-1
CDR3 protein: CASSVGGSNNEQFF

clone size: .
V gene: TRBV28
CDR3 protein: CASSLLAYQETQYF

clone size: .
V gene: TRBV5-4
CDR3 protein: CASSPGQGGYEQYF

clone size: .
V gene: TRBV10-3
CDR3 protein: CAISRDRGNQPQHF

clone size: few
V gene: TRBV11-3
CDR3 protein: CASSSRPNTGELFF

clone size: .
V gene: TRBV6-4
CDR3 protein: CASRTSGSDTQYF

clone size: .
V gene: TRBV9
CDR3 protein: CASTLSGGIGETQYF

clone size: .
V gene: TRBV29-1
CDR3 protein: CSVYGDGYTF

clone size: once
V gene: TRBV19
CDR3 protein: CASSVGVGEQFF

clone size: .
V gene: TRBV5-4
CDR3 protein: CASSFRVGETQYF

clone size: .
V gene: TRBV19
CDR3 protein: CASSQSRGNYGYTF

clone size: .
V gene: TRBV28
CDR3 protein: CASSLSGTGAINNSPLHF

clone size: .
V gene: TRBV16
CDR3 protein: CASSGQTNTEAFF

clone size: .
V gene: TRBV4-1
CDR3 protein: CASSPSIFVEAFF

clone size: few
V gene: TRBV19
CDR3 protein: CASSPSQSYQPQHF

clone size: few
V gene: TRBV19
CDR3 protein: CASSPPLAADTQYF

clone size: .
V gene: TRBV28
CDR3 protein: CASSLQGDNEKLFF

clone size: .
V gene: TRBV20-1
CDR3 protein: CSAEDEKLFF

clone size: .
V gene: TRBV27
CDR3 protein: CASSFGGTSGHNEQFF

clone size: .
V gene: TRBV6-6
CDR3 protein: CASSQTRSNQPQHF

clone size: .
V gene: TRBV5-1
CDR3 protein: CASSLGQSTDTQYF

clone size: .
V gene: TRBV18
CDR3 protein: CASSRSSYEQYF

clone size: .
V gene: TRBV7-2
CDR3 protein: CASSSAPSGASVSYEQYF

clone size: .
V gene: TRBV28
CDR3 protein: CASRRDGLTTGANYGYTF

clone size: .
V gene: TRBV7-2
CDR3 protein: CASSLLRNEQFF

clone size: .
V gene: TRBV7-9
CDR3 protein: CASRSGTTRVQETQYF

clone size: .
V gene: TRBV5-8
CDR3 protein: CASSPLRVNTEAFF

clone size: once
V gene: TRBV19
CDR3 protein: CASTPRQNSNQPQHF

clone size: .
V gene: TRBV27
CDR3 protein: CASSATSGGEFNEQFF

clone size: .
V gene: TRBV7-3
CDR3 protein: CASSKLGQGNIQYF

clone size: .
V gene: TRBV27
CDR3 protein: CASSADRGFTEAFF

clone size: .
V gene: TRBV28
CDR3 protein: CASSPSSYNSPLHF